This TCR beta chain stems from a study of T cells in Graves' hyperthyroidism and ophthalmopathy. The overall study: Peripheral blood was drawn at first diagnosis, prior to all treatment.

Regions amplified from RNA transcripts were the TCR beta CDR3 regions. First-round RT-PCR targeting the TCR CDR3 was performed with the HTBI primer set. TCRdb fed the multiplex PCR reads into MiXCR, producing one record per CDR3 protein. The sample consists of nearly 600,000 distinct CDR3 sequences, about 14% of them appearing once. Orbital computed tomography and thyroid ultrasound, together with serum TRAb and thyroxine and clinical symptoms, were used for diagnoses. The CDR3 is made up of 12 amino acids. Germline V gene sequence: CDR1 SGHTA, CDR2 FQGNSA. On this clonotype: Mismatch with germline at one junction end may stem from a read error.

The sequence came from a woman under 30 with Graves' ophthalmopathy. The material sequenced was blood. The chain joins TRBV7-2 to TRBJ2-1; D unresolved. CDR3 DNA: TGTGCCAGCACCTTACCCCGTTTGGAGCAGTTCTTC. Translating it yields CASTLPRLEQFF.